This T cell receptor (beta chain) was profiled in a study of OX40 agonist ivuxolimab in advanced cancers. Study-level information: Each dose-escalation patient presented with hepatocellular carcinoma, melanoma, renal cell or head and neck cancer. Three patients, one with hepatocellular carcinoma and two with cutaneous melanoma, achieved partial responses.

Assay used: immunoSEQ multiplex PCR; TCRdb lists only in-frame clones, some missing. The sample includes under 6,000 clones, around 70% of them seen just once. The CDR3 is 15 amino acids. Germline assignment: CDR1 SGHNT and CDR2 YYREEE (reference sequence). This clone turned up a few times. One end of the junction fails to match germline, which may point to a read error. The same CDR3 arises from other DNA sequences in this sample as well. The chain carries TRBV5-4 and TRBJ1-2; D not certain. The source is an adult with an advanced solid tumor such as melanoma, head and neck, liver or kidney cancer. The specimen was CD4+ or CD8+ T cells sorted from blood, collected in a trial of the OX40 agonist ivuxolimab. The CDR3 is CASKEEELANYGYTF. The CDR3 DNA follows: TGCGCCAGCAAGGAGGAGGAGTTAGCTAACTATGGCTACACCTTC.